These T cell receptor beta chains were read from a single sample in a study of cytomegalovirus exposure and HLA in healthy donors. Using immunoSEQ multiplex PCR, the repertoire was profiled, and TCRdb retains in-frame clones only, with some absent. The repertoire holds fewer than 200,000 clones, with about 89% as singletons. Specimen: PBMCs. These receptors all stem from a woman aged 18-35 years in good health and CMV-seropositive. The CDR3 runs from the conserved cysteine through the conserved F or W. The D gene is left open where the match is weak. The listing skips clone size in some rows; elsewhere it reads once, few, many or a size class.

-	TRBD2	TRBV6-4	TRBJ2-1	TGTGCCAGCAGTGACTCCCCCGGGGAAGGGAGGGATGAGCAGTTCTTC	CASSDSPGEGRDEQFF
-	-	TRBV7-2	TRBJ1-6	TGTGCCAGCAGCTTAGATAGATCGATATACTCACCCCTCCACTTT	CASSLDRSIYSPLHF
-	TRBD2	TRBV15	TRBJ2-2	TGTGCCACCAGCAGAGGGGATGGTGGCGGGAGGGGACTCACCGGGGAGCTGTTTTTT	CATSRGDGGGRGLTGELFF
-	-	TRBV6-5	TRBJ2-6	TGTGCCAGCCGCGTGGAGGGTGCTGGGGCCAACGTCCTGACTTTC	CASRVEGAGANVLTF
-	-	TRBV2	TRBJ1-1	TGTGCCAGCGCAGGGGCCTATAAGAACACTGAAGCTTTCTTT	CASAGAYKNTEAFF
-	TRBD1	TRBV27	TRBJ2-7	TGTGCCAGCAGTCTCTATGACAGGGGGCGGGAGCAGTACTTC	CASSLYDRGREQYF
-	-	TRBV19	TRBJ2-7	TGTGCCAGTTTAATTTGGGGGCCCTCCTACGAGCAGTACTTC	CASLIWGPSYEQYF
-	-	TRBV28	TRBJ2-3	TGTGCCAGCAGTCCGGGACGGAGGGGAGATACGCAGTATTTT	CASSPGRRGDTQYF
-	-	TRBV11-2	TRBJ2-7	TGTGCCAGCAGCTTAGTCGGGGGAAAATACGAGCAGTACTTC	CASSLVGGKYEQYF
-	TRBD1	TRBV27	TRBJ2-7	TGTGCCAGCAGTTGGGGGACAGGTTCCTACGAGCAGTACTTC	CASSWGTGSYEQYF
-	-	TRBV5-6	TRBJ1-5	TGTGCCAGCAGCTTGCTTCAGGGCAATCAGCCCCAGCATTTT	CASSLLQGNQPQHF
-	-	TRBV30	TRBJ1-5	TGTGCCTGGACACAGGGTTTAGATCAGCCCCAGCATTTT	CAWTQGLDQPQHF
-	TRBD1	TRBV6-5	TRBJ2-7	TGTGCCAGCAGTTACGGGACAGACGAGCAGTACTTC	CASSYGTDEQYF
-	TRBD1	TRBV2	TRBJ1-4	TGTGCCAGCCGGGTTAGGACAGGTGTGAATGAAAAACTGTTTTTT	CASRVRTGVNEKLFF
-	-	TRBV25-1	TRBJ1-1	TGTGCCAGCAGCCAAGAGCGGGCAATGAACACTGAAGCTTTCTTT	CASSQERAMNTEAFF
-	-	TRBV27	TRBJ2-2	TGTGCCAGCAGCCAGCTAGCGAACACCGGGGAGCTGTTTTTT	CASSQLANTGELFF
-	TRBD1	TRBV19	TRBJ1-2	TGTGCCAGTACCCCAAGGGGCTGGGACAGGGATAATGGCTACACCTTC	CASTPRGWDRDNGYTF
-	-	TRBV4-1	TRBJ2-3	TGCGCCAGCAGCCAAGATCCCGAAGCCTGGGATACGCAGTATTTT	CASSQDPEAWDTQYF
-	-	TRBV19	TRBJ2-1	TGTGCCAGTAGTATATACACTAATTCCTACAATGAGCAGTTCTTC	CASSIYTNSYNEQFF
few	-	TRBV7-2	TRBJ2-1	TGTGCCAGCAGCCCCGGACTGCACCATTACTACAATGAGCAGTTCTTC	CASSPGLHHYYNEQFF
few	TRBD2	TRBV5-1	TRBJ2-1	TGCGCCAGCAGCCATCGAACCAGCGGGAGAGACAATGAGCAGTTCTTC	CASSHRTSGRDNEQFF
once	TRBD1	TRBV7-2	TRBJ1-2	TGTGCCAGCAGCTTGGACAGGGGCAACTATGGCTACACCTTC	CASSLDRGNYGYTF
-	-	TRBV29-1	TRBJ1-2	TGCAGCGTTGAAGAGAAACAGGGCATCCGACGCTATGGCTACACCTTC	CSVEEKQGIRRYGYTF
-	TRBD1	TRBV25-1	TRBJ2-7	TGTGCCAGCAGCCCACATGGGACAGGGGCCTACGAGCAGTACTTC	CASSPHGTGAYEQYF
-	TRBD1	TRBV7-2	TRBJ1-2	TGTGCCAGCAGCTTAGGCAGCGGGCTTGAGGGGGCTTATGGCTACACCTTC	CASSLGSGLEGAYGYTF
-	TRBD1	TRBV14	TRBJ2-3	TGTGCCAGCAGCCACACATCGACAGGGTATAAGCAGTATTTT	CASSHTSTGYKQYF
-	-	TRBV4-2	TRBJ2-1	TGTGCCAGCAGCCAAGATTTTAGCGGCCTGTACAATGAGCAGTTCTTC	CASSQDFSGLYNEQFF
-	TRBD1	TRBV28	TRBJ1-2	TGTGCCAGCAGTTTACCCCCAGGGGGCGGTGTGGATGGCTACACCTTC	CASSLPPGGGVDGYTF
once	-	TRBV29-1	TRBJ2-2	TGCAGCGTTGTGTCTTTGGCGGACACCGGGGAGCTGTTTTTT	CSVVSLADTGELFF
-	TRBD1	TRBV28	TRBJ2-7	TGTGCCAGCACCCCGGGGACAGGGGAGCTCCCATTTTACTTC	CASTPGTGELPFYF
once	-	TRBV2	TRBJ2-7	TGTGCCAGCAGTGAGATCCCGGGGATCTTCTACGAGCAGTACTTC	CASSEIPGIFYEQYF
-	-	TRBV18	TRBJ2-7	TGTGCCAGCTCACCCTTTGGGGCGGCGGGGCCCCCGGGAACCTACGAGCAGTACTTC	CASSPFGAAGPPGTYEQYF
-	-	TRBV11-1	TRBJ2-1	TGTGCCAGCAGTTCCGGACAAGGATTGGATGATGAGCAGTTCTTC	CASSSGQGLDDEQFF
-	-	TRBV2	TRBJ2-3	TGTGCCAGCAGTGCCCTGCGGGGTGGTAGCACAGATACGCAGTATTTT	CASSALRGGSTDTQYF
-	-	TRBV7-9	TRBJ2-5	TGTGCCAGCAGCTTAGCCCCCTCGGGCCAAGAGACCCAGTACTTC	CASSLAPSGQETQYF
-	-	TRBV9	TRBJ1-5	TGTGCCAGCAGCCGGGGGGAGGGGTTTCAGCCCCAGCATTTT	CASSRGEGFQPQHF
-	-	TRBV7-2	TRBJ2-2	TGTGCCAGCACCCCGAGAAAGAGTCCCGGGGAGCTGTTTTTT	CASTPRKSPGELFF
few	TRBD1	TRBV5-1	TRBJ2-7	TGCGCCAGCAGCCTTGACAGGGCGGGCTACGAGCAGTACTTC	CASSLDRAGYEQYF
-	-	TRBV19	TRBJ1-3	TGTGCCAGCACGAGACCAGGGGCCTCTGGAAACACCATATATTTT	CASTRPGASGNTIYF
-	-	TRBV18	TRBJ2-7	TGTGCCAGCTCACCACGGGGGCAACCGGGCCCCGAGCAGTACTTC	CASSPRGQPGPEQYF
-	-	TRBV6-5	TRBJ1-2	TGTGCCAGCAATCCTTCACAGGGAGCTAACTATGGCTACACCTTC	CASNPSQGANYGYTF
few	-	TRBV6-6	TRBJ1-2	TGTGCCAGCTCCAGGGATGGCTACACCTTC	CASSRDGYTF
-	-	TRBV19	TRBJ1-4	TGTGCCAGTAGTATTGGGCTGGCAGGTTCGACAACTAATGAAAAACTGTTTTTT	CASSIGLAGSTTNEKLFF
-	-	TRBV18	TRBJ1-1	TGTGCCAGCTCACCACCAGGGGGATTCGACACTGAAGCTTTCTTT	CASSPPGGFDTEAFF
-	-	TRBV19	TRBJ2-1	TGTGCCAGTAGTATCTTCAATGAGCAGTTCTTC	CASSIFNEQFF
-	-	TRBV7-2	TRBJ2-1	TGTGCCAGCAGCCGTGAACGGGGTTACTCCTACAATGAGCAGTTCTTC	CASSRERGYSYNEQFF
few	-	TRBV5-4	TRBJ2-1	TGTGCCAGCAGCTTGGGGATCGCGACGGAGGGCGAGCAGTTCTTC	CASSLGIATEGEQFF
-	TRBD2	TRBV18	TRBJ2-6	TGTGCCAGCTCACCCCGGGACTCTGGACTAGCGGGGGGCTCTGGGGCCAACGTCCTGACTTTC	CASSPRDSGLAGGSGANVLTF
-	-	TRBV4-2	TRBJ1-5	TGTGCCAGCAGCCCAGGCTTCGATCAGCCCCAGCATTTT	CASSPGFDQPQHF